Listed here are 29 T cell receptor beta chains from one sample, sequenced in a study of human T cells and chemical hapten exposure. A single record per CDR3 protein comes from TCRdb applying MiXCR to the RACE reads. The table has more than 150,000 distinct CDR3 sequences, approximately 24% seen once. The time point denotes: patch test 3, about 24 weeks after DPC sensitization. The treatment: therapeutic diphenylcyclopropenone sensitization with weekly scalp DPC. Material: whole blood, obtained in connection with sensitization to the hapten diphenylcyclopropenone (DPC). All receptors derive from a woman aged 40 to 50 with alopecia areata. Some clones in this sample may be carry-over from other donors' samples.

The rearrangement joins TRBV12-3 or TRBV12-4 to TRBJ2-5; 8 positions agree with TRBD2. The V segment lost 5 bases and the J segment 10 bases; nucleotides outside the gene matches: 3. This CDR3 has 11 residues. The CDR3 nucleotides read TGTGCCAGCAGTCAGAGCGGGAGCCAGTACTTC. Its protein product is CASSQSGSQYF.

This chain links TRBV9 with TRBJ2-7; weak D call: TRBD1 (6 bases). Germline CDR1 SGDLS, CDR2 YYNGEE. Trimming removed 0 bases at V and 2 bases at J, with 15 bases between. The CDR3 length is 16 residues. Here the CDR3 DNA reads TGTGCCAGCAGCGTAGTCCCACAGGGTAGCCCCTACGAGCAGTACTTC. Residues: CASSVVPQGSPYEQYF.

This clonotype came up many times. The V call is TRBV10-3, the J call TRBJ2-7; D may be TRBD1 or TRBD2 (6 bases each). Germline V gene lookup returns CDR1 ENHRY and CDR2 SYGVKD. Trimming pared 0 bases from V and 3 bases from J, leaving 15 bases between. The length of the CDR3 is 16 residues. CDR3 sequence reads: CAISESGGPLGYEQYF. The CDR3 DNA reads as TGTGCCATCAGTGAGTCTGGGGGGCCCCTCGGCTACGAGCAGTACTTC.

This clonotype has a handful of counts. The chain is built from TRBV29-1 and TRBJ2-5; unclear D gene. CDR1 and CDR2 (germline): SQVTM, ANQGSEA. Trimming pared 6 bases from V and 6 bases from J, leaving 14 bases between. CDR3 size: 12 residues. CDR3 sequence: CSVLVGEKTQYF. As DNA, the CDR3 is TGCAGCGTCCTAGTAGGTGAGAAGACCCAGTACTTC.

This clonotype was observed a handful of times. This chain links TRBV30 with TRBJ1-1; the D gene is possibly TRBD1 (5 bases). The CDR3 runs 14 residues. Germline-derived CDR1 and CDR2 are GTSNPN and SVGIG (reference sequence). V was cut by 5 bases and J by 0 bases, with 13 bases left in between. CDR3 bases: TGTGCCTGGGGTAAGACAGTCATGAACACTGAAGCTTTCTTT. Protein product: CAWGKTVMNTEAFF.

As regards this clonotype: This may be a read error, as it is one base from a much larger clone. The chain has TRBV29-1 and TRBJ2-6, with D unresolved. This CDR3 has 12 residues. Trimming cost V 4 bases and J 4 bases, with 5 bases left between them. Germline V gene sequence: CDR1 SQVTM, CDR2 ANQGSEA. The CDR3 DNA reads as TGCAGCGTTGGGTTGGGGGCCAACGTCCTGACTTTC. Residues: CSVGLGANVLTF. The full variable domain, in which reference TRBV29-1 and TRBJ2-6 provide the parts outside the CDR3, is SAVISQKPSRDICQRGTSLTIQCQVDSQVTMMFWYRQQPGQSLTLIATANQGSEATYESGFVIDKFPISRPNLTFSTLTVSNMSPEDSSIYLCSVGLGANVLTFGAGSRLTVL.

This clonotype turned up a few times. The genes are TRBV9 and TRBJ1-6, with D hard to call. Germline lookup yields CDR1 SGDLS and CDR2 YYNGEE. With 4 bases removed from V and 6 bases from J, the gap between germline ends came to 14 bases. The CDR3 is 15 amino acids. CDR3 loop: CASSPRTQANSPLHF. CDR3 coding DNA: TGTGCCAGCAGCCCAAGGACGCAGGCTAATTCACCCCTCCACTTT.

The chain couples TRBV27 to TRBJ1-1; no reliable D call. CDR1 is MNHEY, CDR2 SMNVEV, per germline (reference sequence). CDR3 size: 13 residues. Trimming pared 6 bases from V and 1 base from J, leaving 9 bases between. The DNA for the CDR3 is TGTGCCAGCAGGGCCCGGGGGAACACTGAAGCTTTCTTT. Its protein is CASRARGNTEAFF.

This chain joins TRBV11-1 and TRBJ2-7; 7 bases are a match to TRBD1. Trimming removed 7 bases from V and 1 base from J; junction bases left unmatched: 10. The germline V gene has CDR1 SGHAT and CDR2 FQDESV (reference sequence). CDR3 length: 15 residues. CDR3 DNA: TGTGCCAGCACCGAAACCCTGGGACAGTCCTACGAGCAGTACTTC. This codes for CASTETLGQSYEQYF.

This chain links TRBV27 with TRBJ2-3, with 10 bases matching TRBD1. The CDR3 is 16 residues long. V was clipped by 5 bases and J by 2 bases; unmatched bases: 7. Germline V gene lookup returns CDR1 MNHEY and CDR2 SMNVEV (reference sequence). The CDR3 sequence: CASSKRTGGFTDTQYF. The CDR3 DNA sequence: TGTGCCAGCAGTAAACGGACAGGGGGGTTCACAGATACGCAGTATTTT.

In this sample, this clonotype turned up many times. This chain connects TRBV6-6 to TRBJ1-4, with TRBD1 as a possible D gene (5 bases). Trimming pared 7 bases from V and 5 bases from J, leaving 17 bases between. The CDR3 spans 15 residues. CDR1 is MNHNY, CDR2 SVGAGI, per germline (reference sequence). The CDR3 DNA sequence: TGTGCCAGCAAAAGGCGCCGGGACGGAAATGAAAAACTGTTTTTT. It specifies CASKRRRDGNEKLFF.

The chain has TRBV29-1 and TRBJ2-7; 7 bases are a match to TRBD1. This CDR3 has 12 residues. Trimming took 6 bases from V and 6 from J; bases not matched to a gene: 8. CDR1 SQVTM and CDR2 ANQGSEA come from the germline V gene. The DNA of the CDR3 is TGCAGCGTGCTGACAGGGCCCGTCGAGCAGTACTTC. Translated, it gives CSVLTGPVEQYF.

The chain has TRBV7-9 and TRBJ2-5; 7 bases map to TRBD1. CDR1 is SEHNR and CDR2 is FQNEAQ in the germline V gene (reference sequence). After removal of 1 base from V and 3 bases from J, the junction contained 5 bases not matched to a gene. CDR3 length: 15 residues. CDR3 bases: TGTGCCAGCAGCTTAGTTGACAGGGTTGAAGAGACCCAGTACTTC. Translation: CASSLVDRVEETQYF.

This clonotype was observed a handful of times. This chain uses TRBV7-2 with TRBJ2-7, with 9 bases lining up with TRBD1. Losses at the gene ends were 4 bases for V and 0 bases for J; bases not matched to a gene: 4. Germline loops: CDR1 SGHTA, CDR2 FQGNSA. This CDR3 is 15 amino acids long. This CDR3 is CASSSGTGSSYEQYF. The CDR3 DNA reads as TGTGCCAGCAGCTCGGGGACAGGGAGCTCCTACGAGCAGTACTTC.

The chain joins TRBV10-3 to TRBJ2-7; no clear D. The CDR3 runs 15 residues. Per germline, CDR1 ENHRY and CDR2 SYGVKD. V lost 2 bases and J lost 0, with 11 bases in between. The chain's CDR3 is CAISEGALSSYEQYF. The CDR3, as DNA: TGTGCCATCAGTGAGGGCGCTTTGAGCTCCTACGAGCAGTACTTC.

This clonotype was counted at least ten times. The chain links TRBV4-2 to TRBJ1-6; D gene ambiguous. V shed 3 bases and J shed 0 bases, with 6 bases lying between them. The CDR3 totals 15 residues. The V gene's germline CDR1 is LGHNA and CDR2 YNFKEQ. CDR3 coding DNA: TGTGCCAGCAGCCAGAGCTACTCCTATAATTCACCCCTCCACTTT. This encodes CASSQSYSYNSPLHF.

The chain joins TRBV12-3 or TRBV12-4 to TRBJ1-1; D is undetermined. This CDR3 has 13 residues. Deletions cut 2 bases from V and 11 bases from J, with 15 bases between. CDR3 sequence reads: CASSLLRTEAAFF. The CDR3 bases are TGTGCCAGCAGTTTACTTAGGACGGAGGCCGCTTTCTTT.

There are a few counts of this clonotype. This sequence joins TRBV5-4 and TRBJ2-2; 10 nucleotides match TRBD1. Germline V lookup: CDR1 SGHNT, CDR2 YYREEE (reference sequence). The CDR3 runs 18 residues. V was pared by 3 bases and J by 2 bases, with 10 bases of the junction left unmatched. The CDR3 sequence is CASSYPPGQGGNTGELFF. The CDR3 region has the DNA TGTGCCAGCAGCTACCCACCCGGACAGGGGGGAAACACCGGGGAGCTGTTTTTT.

The CDR3 spells CASSLAAGAVSYEQYF. CDR3 bases: TGTGCCAGCAGCTTAGCAGCGGGAGCGGTATCCTACGAGCAGTACTTC. V gene TRBV7-3 combines with J gene TRBJ2-7; 8 bases fit TRBD2. The CDR3 is 16 amino acids. J lost 1 base, V lost 2 bases, and 7 bases had no gene match. Germline V gives CDR1 SGHTA, CDR2 FQGTGA.

This clonotype has ten or more counts. V is TRBV5-5 and J is TRBJ2-7; 10 nucleotides agree with TRBD1. Losses at the gene ends were 1 base for V and 4 bases for J; bases not matched to a gene: 14. The CDR3 is made up of 18 amino acids. Germline lookup yields CDR1 SGHKS and CDR2 YYEKEE (reference sequence). The CDR3 DNA follows: TGTGCCAGCAGCTTGAGTTACTGGTTGGAGGACAGGGGGTACGAGCAGTACTTC. Translated: CASSLSYWLEDRGYEQYF.

The V gene is TRBV20-1, the J gene TRBJ2-3, with 8 bases aligning to TRBD2. Germline assignment: CDR1 DFQATT and CDR2 SNEGSKA (reference sequence). The V gene end was trimmed by 5 bases and the J gene end by 7 bases; junction bases not matched to a gene: 14. This CDR3 is 15 amino acids long. CDR3 amino acids: CSAAPGSGNGNTQYF. CDR3 coding DNA: TGCAGTGCTGCCCCGGGTAGCGGGAATGGAAATACGCAGTATTTT.

V gene TRBV29-1 combines with J gene TRBJ2-3, with 7 bases lining up with TRBD2. There are 13 residues in the CDR3. Germline-derived CDR1 and CDR2 are SQVTM and ANQGSEA. Trimming removed 4 bases from V and 5 bases from J; junction bases left unmatched: 6. CDR3 residues: CSVGRELIDTQYF. The CDR3 nucleotides are TGCAGCGTTGGGCGGGAGTTGATAGATACGCAGTATTTT.

The V and J genes are TRBV6-2 or TRBV6-3 and TRBJ2-1; no firm D call. The CDR3 extends over 18 amino acids. Germline assignment: CDR1 MNHEY and CDR2 SVGEGT. The ends were cut back, 0 bases at V and 1 base at J, with 16 bases in the middle. CDR3 region: CASSYSILAGPSYNEQFF. The CDR3 nucleotides are TGTGCCAGCAGTTACTCGATTTTGGCAGGCCCTTCCTACAATGAGCAGTTCTTC.

This clonotype was detected ten times or more. V and J are TRBV5-4 and TRBJ2-2; D is ambiguous. Trimming removed 5 bases from V and 5 bases from J, with 10 bases in between. Germline CDR1 and CDR2: SGHNT and YYREEE (reference sequence). The CDR3 is 13 residues long. The chain's CDR3 is CASSYVDTGELFF. The CDR3 DNA reads TGTGCCAGCAGTTACGTGGATACCGGGGAGCTGTTTTTT. Full variable domain (rest looked up from reference TRBV5-4 and TRBJ2-2): ETGVTQSPTHLIKTRGQQVTLRCSSQSGHNTVSWYQQALGQGPQFIFQYYREEENGRGNFPPRFSGLQFPNYSSELNVNALELDDSALYLCASSYVDTGELFFGEGSRLTVL.

This clonotype appeared a few times. The chain joins TRBV20-1 to TRBJ2-7; 9 positions agree with TRBD2. The CDR3 sequence is 15 residues long. V lost 0 bases to trimming and J lost 1 base; unmatched junction nucleotides: 4. Germline CDR1 is DFQATT and CDR2 is SNEGSKA (reference sequence). The CDR3 here is CSARDPLAGSYEQYF. The CDR3 region has the DNA TGCAGTGCTAGAGATCCCCTAGCGGGATCCTACGAGCAGTACTTC.

This clonotype was detected a few times. The chain links TRBV29-1 to TRBJ1-1, with D possibly matching TRBD1 (5 bases). This CDR3 spans 14 amino acids. The V gene lost 7 bases and the J gene lost 0 bases, with 15 bases spanning the gap. Germline-derived CDR1 and CDR2 are SQVTM and ANQGSEA. The CDR3 loop is CSAGAIMMNTEAFF. DNA for the CDR3: TGCAGCGCTGGGGCGATTATGATGAACACTGAAGCTTTCTTT.

This clonotype came up many times. The chain is built from TRBV7-9 and TRBJ2-1, with 9 bases that match TRBD2. V was pared by 5 bases and J by 3 bases, with 5 bases of the junction left unmatched. This CDR3 contains 15 residues. The germline CDR1 and CDR2 sequences are SEHNR and FQNEAQ (reference sequence). For the CDR3, the DNA is TGTGCCAGCAGCACCCGTAGCGGGGGCTACAATGAGCAGTTCTTC. Its protein product is CASSTRSGGYNEQFF.

This clonotype was counted a few times. This rearrangement joins TRBV20-1 to TRBJ2-7, with D perhaps matching TRBD1 (6 bases). The V and J ends lost 6 bases and 7 bases respectively, with 22 bases between them. CDR1 is DFQATT, CDR2 SNEGSKA, per germline (reference sequence). The CDR3 runs to 14 residues. The CDR3 sequence is CSATSGQHLPEQYF. DNA for the CDR3: TGCAGTGCCACCTCGGGACAACATCTTCCAGAGCAGTACTTC.

This clonotype was detected a few times. The rearrangement joins TRBV5-1 to TRBJ2-2; TRBD2 matches at 8 bases. With 5 bases clipped from V and 6 bases from J, the junction kept 15 bases outside the gene matches. From germline, CDR1 is SGHRS and CDR2 YFSETQ. This CDR3 region has 17 residues. CDR3 coding DNA: TGCGCCAGCAGTGGAAGGGAAAGCGGGAGTATCGCCGGGGAGCTGTTTTTT. Translated, it gives CASSGRESGSIAGELFF.